These 26 T cell receptor beta chains came from one sample sequenced in a study of cytomegalovirus exposure and HLA in healthy donors. This table comes from immunoSEQ multiplex PCR, and its TCRdb copy is limited to in-frame clones, with some not included. Here the sample spans 200,000 or so clones, 84% being singletons. The sequenced material came from PBMCs. These receptors all stem from a man between 18 and 35 years old in good health and CMV-seropositive.

This chain connects TRBV28 to TRBJ2-7; possible D gene TRBD1, 6 bases. The CDR3 runs 16 residues. V dropped 7 bases and J dropped 0 bases, with 19 bases sitting between them. Germline loops: CDR1 MDHEN, CDR2 SYDVKM. CDR3 sequence (DNA): TGTGCCAGCACCCCTCCTGACAGGACGTACTCCTACGAGCAGTACTTC. Translation: CASTPPDRTYSYEQYF. The variable domain in full, completed from reference TRBV28 and TRBJ2-7, reads DVKVTQSSRYLVKRTGEKVFLECVQDMDHENMFWYRQDPGLGLRLIYFSYDVKMKEKGDIPEGYSVSREKKERFSLILESASTNQTSMYLCASTPPDRTYSYEQYFGPGTRLTVT.

This rearrangement joins TRBV7-3 to TRBJ2-2; weak D call: TRBD2 (6 bases). This CDR3 spans 15 amino acids. V lost 5 bases, J lost 3 bases, and 13 bases lay in between. Germline loops: CDR1 SGHTA, CDR2 FQGTGA. The CDR3 is CASSRWGEDTGELFF. The CDR3 nucleotides read TGTGCCAGCAGCCGGTGGGGGGAGGACACCGGGGAGCTGTTTTTT.

The rearrangement uses TRBV5-1 and TRBJ1-2; TRBD1 matches at 7 bases. This CDR3 is built from 16 residues. Trimming took 2 bases from V and 4 from J; bases not matched to a gene: 11. Germline lookup yields CDR1 SGHRS and CDR2 YFSETQ. The CDR3, as DNA: TGCGCCAGCAGCTTCGACCGACAGGGTACTGGCTATGGCTACACCTTC. This encodes CASSFDRQGTGYGYTF.

This clone was observed a few times. The rearrangement uses TRBV30 and TRBJ1-5; the match to TRBD1 covers 7 bases. The CDR3 is made up of 13 amino acids. V dropped 2 bases and J dropped 11; count of bases not matched to a gene: 9. The germline V gene has CDR1 GTSNPN and CDR2 SVGIG (reference sequence). CDR3 sequence reads: CAWSLTGEGSQHF. Written as DNA, the CDR3 is TGTGCCTGGAGTCTCACAGGGGAAGGGTCCCAGCATTTT.

The chain combines TRBV5-6 with TRBJ2-1; 15 bases match TRBD2. This CDR3 is 17 amino acids long. Germline assignment: CDR1 SGHDT and CDR2 YYEEEE. Unmatched junction bases numbered 11, after V lost 4 bases and J lost 9 bases. CDR3 protein: CASSLRTSGRVQGEQFF. The CDR3 bases are TGTGCCAGCAGCCTCCGGACTAGCGGGAGGGTTCAGGGTGAGCAGTTCTTC.

The CDR3 DNA is TGTGCCAGCAGTGATTACAGGGTTCCCGAGCAGTACTTC. Amino acids: CASSDYRVPEQYF. The chain is built from TRBV25-1 and TRBJ2-7, with D maybe TRBD1 (6 bases). With 3 bases removed from V and 6 bases from J, the gap between germline ends came to 12 bases. Germline lookup yields CDR1 MGHDK and CDR2 SYGVNS. This CDR3 has 13 amino acids.

V and J are TRBV30 and TRBJ2-7, with 10 bases fitting TRBD2. The CDR3 contains 13 residues. Germline values: CDR1 GTSNPN, CDR2 SVGIG (reference sequence). V trimming: 2 bases; J trimming: 4 bases; junction bases outside the gene matches: 2. CDR3 DNA sequence: TGTGCCTGGAGTAGGACTAGCGGATACGAGCAGTACTTC. Its translation: CAWSRTSGYEQYF.

The chain employs TRBV28 and TRBJ1-2, with 9 bases lining up with TRBD1. V gave up 9 bases and J gave up 5 bases; unmatched junction bases: 13. The CDR3 length is 15 residues. CDR1 and CDR2 from the germline V gene are MDHEN and SYDVKM. The CDR3 nucleotides are TGTGCCAGTTTCTCCTGGGACAGGGTTACGTATGGCTACACCTTC. Residues: CASFSWDRVTYGYTF.

The chain has TRBV7-2 and TRBJ2-7; 9 bases align to TRBD2. Per the germline V gene, CDR1 is SGHTA and CDR2 is FQGNSA. V shed 1 base and J 0 bases; nucleotides not matched to a gene: 4. CDR3 length: 16 residues. The DNA of the CDR3 is TGTGCCAGCAGCTTAGTGAGCGGGGGGAGCTCCTACGAGCAGTACTTC. It translates to CASSLVSGGSSYEQYF. The full variable domain, completed using reference TRBV7-2 and TRBJ2-7, is GAGVSQSPSNKVTEKGKDVELRCDPISGHTALYWYRQSLGQGLEFLIYFQGNSAPDKSGLPSDRFSAERTGGSVSTLTIQRTQQEDSAVYLCASSLVSGGSSYEQYFGPGTRLTVT.

The V call is TRBV2, the J call TRBJ2-7; D is ambiguous. This CDR3 has 11 residues. Trimming took 7 bases from V and 4 from J, leaving 8 bases between them. CDR1 and CDR2 from the germline V gene are SNHLY and FYNNEI. CDR3 sequence: CASKAAYEQYF. CDR3 DNA sequence: TGTGCCAGCAAGGCGGCTTACGAGCAGTACTTC.

V usage is TRBV5-1 and J usage is TRBJ2-7; the D gene is possibly TRBD2 (6 bases). Germline V gene data show CDR1 as SGHRS and CDR2 as YFSETQ. Deletions cut 1 base from V and 3 bases from J, with 11 bases between. The length of the CDR3 is 14 residues. The CDR3 loop is CASSLTGGNYEQYF. CDR3 nucleotides: TGCGCCAGCAGCTTGACCGGGGGAAACTACGAGCAGTACTTC.

This sequence joins TRBV13 and TRBJ2-2; 11 bases map to TRBD1. From germline, CDR1 is PRHDT and CDR2 FYEKMQ (reference sequence). The CDR3 is 15 residues long. V was clipped by 5 bases and J by 6 bases; unmatched bases: 5. The CDR3 nucleotides are TGTGCCAGCAGCACCGGACAGGGGGCTGCCGGGGAGCTGTTTTTT. Encoded protein: CASSTGQGAAGELFF.

This chain links TRBV9 with TRBJ2-1; 12 bases are shared with TRBD2. The V gene's germline CDR1 is SGDLS and CDR2 YYNGEE. This CDR3 comprises 16 residues. The J segment lost 9 bases and the V segment lost 3 bases, leaving 10 bases of the junction unmatched. CDR3 nucleotide sequence: TGTGCCAGCAGCGGAGTGTGGCTAGCGGGAGGGGGTGAGCAGTTCTTC. Translated: CASSGVWLAGGGEQFF.

The chain has TRBV7-6 and TRBJ1-5; TRBD1 is a possible D gene (6 bases). Trimming left V 0 bases short and J 2 bases short, with 17 bases between. Germline CDR1 and CDR2: SGHVS and FNYEAQ. The CDR3 length is 18 residues. CDR3 in amino acids: CASSLAPTGMVGNQPQHF. DNA for the CDR3: TGTGCCAGCAGCTTAGCCCCCACAGGGATGGTAGGCAATCAGCCCCAGCATTTT.

The chain has TRBV6-1 and TRBJ1-4, with no clear D. CDR3 size: 11 residues. V gave up 6 bases and J gave up 5 bases, with 4 bases separating them. Per the germline V gene, CDR1 is MNHNS and CDR2 is SASEGT. CDR3 sequence (DNA): TGTGCCAGCAGGTCAAATGAAAAACTGTTTTTT. Residues: CASRSNEKLFF.

For the CDR3, the DNA is TGTGCCAGCAGCCAAGCCAGGGTGAACACTGAAGCTTTCTTT. As protein: CASSQARVNTEAFF. The chain is built from TRBV4-2 and TRBJ1-1; maybe TRBD1 (5 bases). Trimming took off 1 base at V and 0 bases at J, with 6 bases between the two ends. This CDR3 has 14 amino acids. CDR1 and CDR2 from the germline V gene are LGHNA and YNFKEQ.

The CDR3, as DNA: TGTGCCAGCCGAGGTAGCGGACTCTCCTACAATGAGCAGTTCTTC. Translation gives CASRGSGLSYNEQFF. The rearrangement joins TRBV2 to TRBJ2-1; possibly TRBD2 for D (6 bases). V lost 8 bases and J lost 0, with 14 bases in between. This CDR3 region has 15 residues. Germline assignment: CDR1 SNHLY and CDR2 FYNNEI.

This clone was found once. The rearrangement joins TRBV5-8 to TRBJ2-7; a possible D gene is TRBD2 (6 bases). The V end lost 2 bases, the J end lost 7 bases, and 10 bases lay between the germline ends. The CDR3 sequence is 12 residues long. Looked up from germline, CDR1 is SGHTS and CDR2 is YDEGEE. The DNA of the CDR3 is TGTGCCAGCAGCTTCGGCGGGGCGGAGCAGTACTTC. The encoded protein is CASSFGGAEQYF. Full variable domain (remainder filled in from reference TRBV5-8 and TRBJ2-7): EAGVTQSPTHLIKTRGQQATLRCSPISGHTSVYWYQQALGLGLQFLLWYDEGEERNRGNFPPRFSGRQFPNYSSELNVNALELEDSALYLCASSFGGAEQYFGPGTRLTVT.

The chain is built from TRBV29-1 and TRBJ2-7; 7 bases match TRBD1. Germline trimming cut 8 bases from V and 6 bases from J; bases unmatched to any gene: 7. CDR3 length: 11 residues. Germline CDR1 reads SQVTM; CDR2 reads ANQGSEA. The CDR3 here is CSFRTGREQYF. CDR3 DNA sequence: TGCAGCTTCCGGACAGGTCGCGAGCAGTACTTC.

The V and J genes are TRBV6-6 and TRBJ2-7, with D possibly being TRBD2 (6 bases). Germline V gene lookup returns CDR1 MNHNY and CDR2 SVGAGI (reference sequence). There are 16 residues in the CDR3. Trimming stripped 6 bases from V and 7 bases from J, with 25 bases between. CDR3 loop: CASSPQGLYPYGEQYF. DNA for the CDR3: TGTGCCAGCAGCCCCCAGGGACTCTACCCCTACGGTGAGCAGTACTTC.

The sample holds one count of this clone. V and J are TRBV7-6 and TRBJ1-4; D may be TRBD1 (5 bases). The CDR3 loop spans 15 amino acids. Germline loops: CDR1 SGHVS, CDR2 FNYEAQ. V gave up 5 bases and J gave up 4 bases, with 14 bases separating them. The CDR3, as DNA: TGTGCCAGCAGCCCAAGGGGTGGCGGTAATGAAAAACTGTTTTTT. The encoded protein is CASSPRGGGNEKLFF. Variable domain in full (rest from reference TRBV7-6 and TRBJ1-4): GAGVSQSPRYKVTKRGQDVALRCDPISGHVSLYWYRQALGQGPEFLTYFNYEAQQDKSGLPNDRFSAERPEGSISTLTIQRTEQRDSAMYRCASSPRGGGNEKLFFGSGTQLSVL.

The chain links TRBV27 to TRBJ2-7; TRBD1 matches at 7 bases. The ends lost 4 bases at V and 0 bases at J; junction bases unmatched: 3. Germline CDR1 MNHEY, CDR2 SMNVEV (reference sequence). The CDR3 runs 14 residues. The CDR3 region has the DNA TGTGCCAGCAGTTCAAGACAGGGCTCCTACGAGCAGTACTTC. Translated: CASSSRQGSYEQYF.

V gene TRBV6-6 combines with J gene TRBJ2-2; 8 nucleotides match TRBD2. J gave up 6 bases and V 10 bases, and 7 bases lay outside the gene matches. This CDR3 is built from 13 residues. Per the germline V gene, CDR1 is MNHNY and CDR2 is SVGAGI (reference sequence). CDR3 DNA sequence: TGTGCCACATCCGGGACTAGTCCCGGGGAGCTGTTTTTT. Its protein product is CATSGTSPGELFF.

The genes are TRBV6-1 and TRBJ2-7; 7 nucleotides align to TRBD1. Trimming removed 5 bases from V and 3 bases from J; junction bases left unmatched: 7. CDR1 MNHNS and CDR2 SASEGT come from the germline V gene. The CDR3 totals 14 residues. The CDR3 spells CASSPRDSDYEQYF. The DNA for the CDR3 is TGTGCCAGCAGTCCCCGGGACAGCGACTACGAGCAGTACTTC.

The chain employs TRBV11-2 and TRBJ1-5, with 7 bases identical to TRBD1. V gave up 1 base and J gave up 6 bases; unmatched junction bases: 12. Germline lookup yields CDR1 SGHAT and CDR2 FQNNGV. The CDR3 loop spans 17 amino acids. CDR3 nucleotide sequence: TGTGCCAGCAGCTTAGGGGCAGGGGGTTCTTTTATTCAGCCCCAGCATTTT. Amino acids: CASSLGAGGSFIQPQHF.

This rearrangement joins TRBV10-3 to TRBJ1-4; tentative D call: TRBD1 (5 bases). V was clipped by 5 bases and J by 3 bases, with 7 bases between them. This CDR3 spans 13 amino acids. Germline-derived CDR1 and CDR2 are ENHRY and SYGVKD. CDR3 in amino acids: CAISQGANEKLFF. CDR3 DNA sequence: TGTGCCATCAGTCAGGGTGCTAATGAAAAACTGTTTTTT.